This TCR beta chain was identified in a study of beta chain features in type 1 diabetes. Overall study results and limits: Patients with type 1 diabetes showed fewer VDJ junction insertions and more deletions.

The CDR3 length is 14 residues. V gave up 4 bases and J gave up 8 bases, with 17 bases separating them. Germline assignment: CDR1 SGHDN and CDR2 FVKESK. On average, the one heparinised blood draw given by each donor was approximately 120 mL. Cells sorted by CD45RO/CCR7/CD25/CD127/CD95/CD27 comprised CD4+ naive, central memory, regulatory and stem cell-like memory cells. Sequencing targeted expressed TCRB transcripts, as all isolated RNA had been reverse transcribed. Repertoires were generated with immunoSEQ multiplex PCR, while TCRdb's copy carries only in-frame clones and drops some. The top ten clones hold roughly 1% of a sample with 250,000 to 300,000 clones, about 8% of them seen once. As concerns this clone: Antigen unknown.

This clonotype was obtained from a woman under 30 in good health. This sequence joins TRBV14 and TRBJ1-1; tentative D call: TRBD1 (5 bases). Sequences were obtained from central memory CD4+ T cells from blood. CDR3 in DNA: TGTGCCAGCAGCCTGGGGGGTAGACAGCGAGAAGCTTTCTTT. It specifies CASSLGGRQREAFF.